This T cell receptor beta chain was sequenced during a study of T cells after yellow fever vaccination. General observations from the study: A small proportion of clonotypes was detected in both the CD4 and CD8 compartments.

This clonotype came up once. Its specificity is unknown. TCRdb used MiXCR to reprocess the 5' RACE reads, holding one entry per CDR3 protein. This sample has hundreds of thousands of distinct CDR3 sequences, with around an eighth found just once. The V gene's germline CDR1 is MNHEY and CDR2 SVGEGT. V lost 5 bases, J lost 6 bases, and 10 bases lay in between. This CDR3 is 13 amino acids long. The specimen comprised PBMCs, sampled on the day of the yellow fever booster vaccination. The TCR was taken from a young man who received the YFV17D yellow fever vaccine. The rearrangement links TRBV6-2 or TRBV6-3 to TRBJ2-2; tentative D call: TRBD2 (5 bases). This chain's CDR3 is CASSDYASGELFF. CDR3 sequence (DNA): TGTGCCAGCAGTGACTACGCCTCCGGGGAGCTGTTTTTT.